Given below is one T cell receptor (beta chain) in context. Repertoires were generated with immunoSEQ multiplex PCR, while TCRdb's copy carries only in-frame clones and drops some. The sample lists tens of thousands of clones; almost 99% were seen once. CDR1 and CDR2 (germline): MNHEY, SVGAGI. The CDR3 contains 13 residues. V lost 8 bases to trimming and J lost 6 bases; unmatched junction nucleotides: 9. This record comes from a study of technical replicates of blood from several donors. This TCR was sampled from a human donor in good health. The gene calls are TRBV6-5 and TRBJ1-2; 7 bases fit TRBD1. The sequenced sample was T cells isolated from PBMCs. CDR3 nucleotide sequence: TGTGCCAGCTCGGGACAGAGGGGGGATGGCTACACCTTC. The encoded protein is CASSGQRGDGYTF.